Included here is one T cell receptor beta chain sequence, with context. Generated by immunoSEQ multiplex PCR, the TCRdb table keeps only in-frame clones and is missing some. This sample carries about 10,000 clones, roughly 87% of them seen once, and the ten largest clones take about 15%. This record comes from a study of T cell clonotyping in hematopoietic cell transplantation. In the study overall: Pretransplant recipient samples were taken after cytoreduction.

Specified time point: recipient sample about 28 days before transplant, after cytoreduction. Looked up from germline, CDR1 is WSHSY and CDR2 is SAAADI. Trimming cost V 8 bases and J 2 bases, with 11 bases left between them. CDR3 size: 13 residues. The V call is TRBV10-2, the J call TRBJ2-3, with a possible D match to TRBD1 (6 bases). The sequence was collected from a woman aged 50 to 60 with chronic myeloid leukemia. Some clones in this sample may be carry-over from other donors' samples. This specimen was peripheral blood mononuclear cells, taken before stem cell transplant. The CDR3 DNA is TGCGCCAGCGGGACAACAAACACAGATACGCAGTATTTT. This codes for CASGTTNTDTQYF.